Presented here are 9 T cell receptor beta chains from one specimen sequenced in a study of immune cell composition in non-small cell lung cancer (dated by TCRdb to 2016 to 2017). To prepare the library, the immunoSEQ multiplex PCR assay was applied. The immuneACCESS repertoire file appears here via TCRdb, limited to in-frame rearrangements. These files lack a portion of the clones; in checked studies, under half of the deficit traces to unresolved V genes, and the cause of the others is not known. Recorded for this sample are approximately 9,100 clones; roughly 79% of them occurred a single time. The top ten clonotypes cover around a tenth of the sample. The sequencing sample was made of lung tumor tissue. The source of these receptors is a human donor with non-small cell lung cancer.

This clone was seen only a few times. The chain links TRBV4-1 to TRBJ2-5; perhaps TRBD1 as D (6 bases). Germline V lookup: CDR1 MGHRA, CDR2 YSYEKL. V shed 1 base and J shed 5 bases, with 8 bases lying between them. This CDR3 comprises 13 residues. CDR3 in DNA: TGCGCCAGCAGCCAAGTAGGGGGTGAGACCCAGTACTTC. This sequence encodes CASSQVGGETQYF.

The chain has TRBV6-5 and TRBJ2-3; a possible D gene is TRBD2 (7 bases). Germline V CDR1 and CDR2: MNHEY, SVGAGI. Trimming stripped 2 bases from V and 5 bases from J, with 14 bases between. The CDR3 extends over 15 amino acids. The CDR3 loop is CASSYRGDIRDTQYF. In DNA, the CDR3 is TGTGCCAGCAGTTACCGGGGGGACATTCGAGATACGCAGTATTTT.

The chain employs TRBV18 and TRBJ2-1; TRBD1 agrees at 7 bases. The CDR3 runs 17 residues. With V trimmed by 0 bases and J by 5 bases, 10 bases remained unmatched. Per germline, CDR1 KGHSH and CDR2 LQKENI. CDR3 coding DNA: TGTGCCAGCTCACCACCGGGTCGCAACAGGGGTCACAATGAGCAGTTCTTC. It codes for CASSPPGRNRGHNEQFF.

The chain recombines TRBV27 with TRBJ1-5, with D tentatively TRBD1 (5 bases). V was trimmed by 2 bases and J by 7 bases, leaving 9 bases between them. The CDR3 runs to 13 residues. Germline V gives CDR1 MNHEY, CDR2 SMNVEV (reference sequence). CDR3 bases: TGTGCCAGCAGTTTAAGGGGCGGACAGCCCCAGCATTTT. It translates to CASSLRGGQPQHF.

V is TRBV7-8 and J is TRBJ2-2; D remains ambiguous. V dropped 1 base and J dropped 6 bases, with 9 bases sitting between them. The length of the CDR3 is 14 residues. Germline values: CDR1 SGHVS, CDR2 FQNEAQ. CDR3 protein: CASSLVRSAGELFF. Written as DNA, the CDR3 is TGTGCCAGCAGCTTAGTGCGGAGCGCCGGGGAGCTGTTTTTT.

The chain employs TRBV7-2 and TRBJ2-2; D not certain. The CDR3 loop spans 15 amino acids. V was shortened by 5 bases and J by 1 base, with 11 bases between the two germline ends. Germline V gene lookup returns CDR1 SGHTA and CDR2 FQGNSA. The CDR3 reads CASSVKGGNTGELFF. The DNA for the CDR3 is TGTGCCAGCAGCGTCAAGGGCGGGAACACCGGGGAGCTGTTTTTT.

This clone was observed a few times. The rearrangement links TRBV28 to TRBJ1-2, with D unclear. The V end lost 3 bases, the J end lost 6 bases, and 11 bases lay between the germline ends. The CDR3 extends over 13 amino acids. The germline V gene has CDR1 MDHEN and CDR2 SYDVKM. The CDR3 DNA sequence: TGTGCCAGCAGTTTTGGGGATAGGAATGGCTACACCTTC. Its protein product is CASSFGDRNGYTF.

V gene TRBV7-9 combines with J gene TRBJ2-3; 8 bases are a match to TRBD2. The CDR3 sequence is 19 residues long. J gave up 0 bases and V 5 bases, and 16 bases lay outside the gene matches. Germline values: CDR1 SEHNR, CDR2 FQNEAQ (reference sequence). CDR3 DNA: TGTGCCAGCAGCCCACGGCCAGCGGGGGCAGCTTCGAGCACAGATACGCAGTATTTT. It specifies CASSPRPAGAASSTDTQYF.

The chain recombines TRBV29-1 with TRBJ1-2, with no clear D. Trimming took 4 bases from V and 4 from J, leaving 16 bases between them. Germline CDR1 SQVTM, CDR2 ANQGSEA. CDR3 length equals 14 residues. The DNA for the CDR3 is TGCAGCGTTGGGGTTGCGGCGGGCCCCTATGGCTACACCTTC. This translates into CSVGVAAGPYGYTF. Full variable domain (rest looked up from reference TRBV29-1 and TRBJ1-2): SAVISQKPSRDICQRGTSLTIQCQVDSQVTMMFWYRQQPGQSLTLIATANQGSEATYESGFVIDKFPISRPNLTFSTLTVSNMSPEDSSIYLCSVGVAAGPYGYTFGSGTRLTVV.